This T cell receptor beta chain was profiled in a study of neurological immune-mediated disorders. CDR3 size: 13 residues. Losses at the gene ends were 5 bases for V and 2 bases for J; bases not matched to a gene: 4. Germline V gene sequence: CDR1 DFQATT, CDR2 SNEGSKA (reference sequence). Time point meaning: technical triplicate 3. This clonotype was seen at least ten times. MiXCR was run by TCRdb on the 5' RACE reads, yielding one entry per CDR3 protein. Here the sample spans nearly 45,000 distinct CDR3 sequences, about a fifth being singletons. This sequence originates from a man aged 60 to 69 with HTLV-1-associated myelopathy (HAM/TSP). The sequencing sample was made of PBMCs. The gene calls are TRBV20-1 and TRBJ2-3, with 7 bases that match TRBD2. The CDR3 protein is CSACGSTTDTQYF. The CDR3 nucleotides are TGCAGTGCTTGCGGGAGTACCACAGATACGCAGTATTTT.